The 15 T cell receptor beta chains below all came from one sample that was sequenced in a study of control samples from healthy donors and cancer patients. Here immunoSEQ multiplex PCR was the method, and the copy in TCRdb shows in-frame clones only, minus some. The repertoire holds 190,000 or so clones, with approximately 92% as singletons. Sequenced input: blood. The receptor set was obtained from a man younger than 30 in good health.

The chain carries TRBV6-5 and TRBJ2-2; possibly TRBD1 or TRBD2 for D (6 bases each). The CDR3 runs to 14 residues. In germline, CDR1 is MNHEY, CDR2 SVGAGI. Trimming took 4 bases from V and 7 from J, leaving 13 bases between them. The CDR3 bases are TGTGCCAGCAGTTTCGAGGGGGGAGGCGGGGAGCTGTTTTTT. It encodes CASSFEGGGGELFF.

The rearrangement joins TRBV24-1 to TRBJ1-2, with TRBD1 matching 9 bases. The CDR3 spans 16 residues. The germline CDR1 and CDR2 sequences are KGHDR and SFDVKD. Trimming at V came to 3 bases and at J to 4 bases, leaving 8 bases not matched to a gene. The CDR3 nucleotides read TGTGCCACCAGTGATGGGAGGACAGGGGTGGCCTATGGCTACACCTTC. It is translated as CATSDGRTGVAYGYTF.

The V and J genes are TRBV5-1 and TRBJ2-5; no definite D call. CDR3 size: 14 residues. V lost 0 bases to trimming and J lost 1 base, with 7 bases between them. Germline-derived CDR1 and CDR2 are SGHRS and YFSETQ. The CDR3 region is CASSLDGSQETQYF. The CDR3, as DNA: TGCGCCAGCAGCTTGGACGGCAGCCAAGAGACCCAGTACTTC.

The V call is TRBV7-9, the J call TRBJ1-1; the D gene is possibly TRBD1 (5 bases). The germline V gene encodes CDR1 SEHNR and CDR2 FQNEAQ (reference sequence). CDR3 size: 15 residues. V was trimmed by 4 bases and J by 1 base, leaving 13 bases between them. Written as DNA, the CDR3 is TGTGCCAGCAGCTCCCCGGGGGGAGGGAACACTGAAGCTTTCTTT. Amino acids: CASSSPGGGNTEAFF.

Written as DNA, the CDR3 is TGTGCCAGCAGCGTTGGGACAGGGCTGAATTCACCCCTCCACTTT. It specifies CASSVGTGLNSPLHF. The chain uses TRBV9 and TRBJ1-6; 9 bases are a match to TRBD1. The CDR3 length is 15 residues. The germline CDR1 and CDR2 sequences are SGDLS and YYNGEE. The ends lost 2 bases at V and 7 bases at J; junction bases unmatched: 4.

The CDR3 reads CASSQDGQMVLNSPLHF. The CDR3 bases are TGTGCCAGCAGCCAAGACGGACAGATGGTTCTAAATTCACCCCTCCACTTT. V is TRBV14 and J is TRBJ1-6; maybe TRBD1 (6 bases). The CDR3 consists of 17 residues. V lost 0 bases and J 7 bases, leaving 16 bases between the germline ends. Germline V gene sequence: CDR1 SGHDN, CDR2 FVKESK.

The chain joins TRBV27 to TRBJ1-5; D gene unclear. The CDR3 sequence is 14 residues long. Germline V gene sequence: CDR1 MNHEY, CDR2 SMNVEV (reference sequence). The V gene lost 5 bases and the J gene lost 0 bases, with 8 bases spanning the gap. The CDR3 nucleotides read TGTGCCAGCAGTAATTATGGTAGCAATCAGCCCCAGCATTTT. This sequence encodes CASSNYGSNQPQHF.

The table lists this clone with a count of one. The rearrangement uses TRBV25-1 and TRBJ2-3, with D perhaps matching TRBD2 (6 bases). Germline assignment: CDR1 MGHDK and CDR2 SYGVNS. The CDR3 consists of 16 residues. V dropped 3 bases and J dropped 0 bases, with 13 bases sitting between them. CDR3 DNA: TGTGCCAGCAGTGACGGTCGGGGGTCTAGCACAGATACGCAGTATTTT. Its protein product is CASSDGRGSSTDTQYF.

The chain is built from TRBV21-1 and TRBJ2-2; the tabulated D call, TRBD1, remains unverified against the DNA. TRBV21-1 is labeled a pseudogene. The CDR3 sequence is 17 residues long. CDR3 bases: TGTGCCAGCAGCAAAGACGGGACAGGGGCGAACACCGGGGAGCTGTTTTTT. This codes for CASSKDGTGANTGELFF.

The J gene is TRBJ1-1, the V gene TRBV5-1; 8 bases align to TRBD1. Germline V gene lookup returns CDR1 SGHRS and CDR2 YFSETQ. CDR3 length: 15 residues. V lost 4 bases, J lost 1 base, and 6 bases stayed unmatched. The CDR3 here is CASSATTGGNTEAFF. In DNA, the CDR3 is TGCGCCAGCAGCGCGACAACAGGGGGGAACACTGAAGCTTTCTTT.

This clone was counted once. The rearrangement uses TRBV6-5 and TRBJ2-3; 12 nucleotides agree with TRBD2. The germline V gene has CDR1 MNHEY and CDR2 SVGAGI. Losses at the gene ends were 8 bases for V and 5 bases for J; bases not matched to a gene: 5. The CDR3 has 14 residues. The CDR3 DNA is TGTGCCAGCCTCACTAGCGGGGGGCGAGATACGCAGTATTTT. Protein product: CASLTSGGRDTQYF.

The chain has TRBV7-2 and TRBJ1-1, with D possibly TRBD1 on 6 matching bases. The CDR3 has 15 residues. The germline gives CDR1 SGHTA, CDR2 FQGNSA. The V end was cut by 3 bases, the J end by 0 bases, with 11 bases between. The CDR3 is CASSFTRGLNTEAFF. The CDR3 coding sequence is TGTGCCAGCAGCTTTACCAGGGGTTTGAACACTGAAGCTTTCTTT.

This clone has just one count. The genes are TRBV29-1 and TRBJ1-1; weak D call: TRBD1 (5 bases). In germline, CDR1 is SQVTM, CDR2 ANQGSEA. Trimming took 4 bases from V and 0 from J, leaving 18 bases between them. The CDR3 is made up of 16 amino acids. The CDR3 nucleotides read TGCAGCGTTGGGGGGAGGCCCAACAGGATGAACACTGAAGCTTTCTTT. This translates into CSVGGRPNRMNTEAFF.

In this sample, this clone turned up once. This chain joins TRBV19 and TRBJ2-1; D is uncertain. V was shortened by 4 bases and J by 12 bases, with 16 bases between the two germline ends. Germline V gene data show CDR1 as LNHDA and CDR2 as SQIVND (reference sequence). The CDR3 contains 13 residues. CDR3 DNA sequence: TGTGCCAGTAGTAACCAGGCGGCTTTGGGGCAGTTCTTC. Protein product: CASSNQAALGQFF.

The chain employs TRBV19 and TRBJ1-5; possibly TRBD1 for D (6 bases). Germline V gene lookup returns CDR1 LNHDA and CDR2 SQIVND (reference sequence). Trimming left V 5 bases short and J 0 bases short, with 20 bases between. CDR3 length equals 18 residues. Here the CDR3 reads CASSSDWGGPYSNQPQHF. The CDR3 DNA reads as TGTGCCAGTAGTTCCGATTGGGGGGGCCCCTATAGCAATCAGCCCCAGCATTTT.